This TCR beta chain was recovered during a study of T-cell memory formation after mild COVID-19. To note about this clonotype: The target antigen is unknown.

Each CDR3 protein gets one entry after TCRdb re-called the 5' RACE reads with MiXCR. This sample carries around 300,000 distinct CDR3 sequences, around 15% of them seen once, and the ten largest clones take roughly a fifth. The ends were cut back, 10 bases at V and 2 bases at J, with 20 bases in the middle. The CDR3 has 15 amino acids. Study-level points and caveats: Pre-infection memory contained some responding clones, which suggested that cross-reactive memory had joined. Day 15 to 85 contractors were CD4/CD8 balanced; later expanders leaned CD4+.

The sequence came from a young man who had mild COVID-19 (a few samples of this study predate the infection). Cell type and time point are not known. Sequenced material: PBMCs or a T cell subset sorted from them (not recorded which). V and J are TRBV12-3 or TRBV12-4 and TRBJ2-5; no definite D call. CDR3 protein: CATSPPEDGQETQYF. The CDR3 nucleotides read TGTGCCACCTCACCCCCCGAGGACGGTCAAGAGACCCAGTACTTC.